The 11 T cell receptor beta chains listed next were all sequenced from one sample in a study of T cell responses to AZD1222 COVID-19 vaccine. The protocol was immunoSEQ multiplex PCR, while the TCRdb copy is restricted to in-frame clones and leaves out a portion. The sample lists 95,000 to 150,000 clones; approximately 85% were seen once. Sequencing was performed on peripheral blood, taken on day 0 of AZD1222 vaccination. These receptors were collected from an adult in good health.

The chain recombines TRBV4-1 with TRBJ1-5; no firm D call. Trimming removed 4 bases at V and 1 base at J, with 11 bases between. There are 15 residues in the CDR3. Germline CDR1 and CDR2: MGHRA and YSYEKL. CDR3 loop: CASSPLTESNQPQHF. CDR3 sequence (DNA): TGCGCCAGCAGCCCTCTTACGGAGAGCAATCAGCCCCAGCATTTT.

V is TRBV3-1 (or the pseudogene TRBV3-2) and J is TRBJ2-1, with D uncertain. CDR1 is LGHDT, CDR2 YNNKEL, per germline (reference sequence). Trimming removed 4 bases at V and 4 bases at J, with 14 bases between. CDR3 size: 15 residues. CDR3 nucleotides: TGTGCCAGCAGCCCCAAGACGGCTAGGTACAATGAGCAGTTCTTC. Translation gives CASSPKTARYNEQFF.

This rearrangement joins TRBV9 to TRBJ1-5; 7 nucleotides line up with TRBD1. The CDR3 spans 15 residues. Per the germline V gene, CDR1 is SGDLS and CDR2 is YYNGEE. V lost 4 bases and J lost 6; bases outside the gene matches: 10. CDR3 bases: TGTGCCAGCAGCCCAGAGGTAGGGGGCGGTCAGCCCCAGCATTTT. Translated, it gives CASSPEVGGGQPQHF. Drawing the rest from reference TRBV9 and TRBJ1-5, the complete variable domain is DSGVTQTPKHLITATGQRVTLRCSPRSGDLSVYWYQQSLDQGLQFLIQYYNGEERAKGNILERFSAQQFPDLHSELNLSSLELGDSALYFCASSPEVGGGQPQHFGDGTRLSIL.

The chain combines TRBV19 with TRBJ1-4, with 7 positions matching TRBD1. Germline-derived CDR1 and CDR2 are LNHDA and SQIVND (reference sequence). V was clipped by 10 bases and J by 8 bases; unmatched bases: 13. CDR3 length: 14 amino acids. CDR3 region: CATAADRVTEKLFF. CDR3 bases: TGTGCCACCGCAGCCGACAGGGTCACCGAAAAACTGTTTTTT.

This chain uses TRBV6-2 or TRBV6-3 with TRBJ2-2; no clear D. The CDR3 extends over 13 amino acids. Looked up from germline, CDR1 is MNHEY and CDR2 is SVGEGT. V lost 3 bases, J lost 5 bases, and 7 bases lay in between. The chain's CDR3 is CASSYRMTGELFF. The CDR3 coding sequence is TGTGCCAGCAGTTATCGGATGACCGGGGAGCTGTTTTTT.

The chain is built from TRBV11-3 and TRBJ2-3; possibly TRBD1 for D (6 bases). V was shortened by 1 base and J by 1 base, with 9 bases between the two germline ends. The CDR3 runs 15 residues. Germline V gene sequence: CDR1 SGHNT, CDR2 YENEEA. The CDR3 sequence: CASSLARGGTDTQYF. The CDR3 region has the DNA TGTGCCAGCAGCTTAGCCAGGGGCGGCACAGATACGCAGTATTTT.

This clone appeared once. CDR3 DNA: TGTGCCAGCAGCCCCGGAATCAGCACTGAAGCTTTCTTT. Translating gives CASSPGISTEAFF. The rearrangement links TRBV11-3 to TRBJ1-1; no firm D call. From germline, CDR1 is SGHNT and CDR2 YENEEA. Trimming removed 5 bases at V and 4 bases at J, with 11 bases between. This CDR3 comprises 13 residues.

This clone was detected only once. The chain recombines TRBV15 with TRBJ2-2, with 7 bases lining up with TRBD1. Germline V gene sequence: CDR1 LNHNV, CDR2 YYDKDF (reference sequence). Losses at the gene ends were 2 bases for V and 5 bases for J; bases not matched to a gene: 8. The CDR3 runs to 16 residues. CDR3 DNA sequence: TGTGCCACCAGCAGACCCGGGACAGTGAGGACCGGGGAGCTGTTTTTT. This encodes CATSRPGTVRTGELFF.

In regard to this clone: Germline is not matched at one junction end, which may reflect a read error. The chain couples TRBV7-9 to TRBJ2-5; D ambiguous. This CDR3 contains 8 residues. Germline loops: CDR1 SEHNR, CDR2 FQNEAQ (reference sequence). Here the CDR3 reads CASSPRDF. CDR3 bases: TGTGCCAGCAGCCCCCGGGACTTC.

The chain combines TRBV6-5 with TRBJ1-3; D is possibly TRBD1 (5 bases). The V end was cut by 0 bases, the J end by 6 bases, with 15 bases between. Germline-derived CDR1 and CDR2 are MNHEY and SVGAGI. The length of the CDR3 is 16 residues. CDR3 protein: CASSYSSGREKNTIYF. CDR3 nucleotide sequence: TGTGCCAGCAGTTACTCATCCGGCAGGGAGAAAAACACCATATATTTT.

The V and J genes are TRBV7-8 and TRBJ2-1; D unclear. The CDR3 has 16 amino acids. V was cut by 5 bases and J by 0 bases, with 14 bases left in between. Germline CDR1 is SGHVS and CDR2 is FQNEAQ. CDR3 nucleotide sequence: TGTGCCAGCAGCCCCCGTTCCTTGAGCTCCTACAATGAGCAGTTCTTC. Residues: CASSPRSLSSYNEQFF.